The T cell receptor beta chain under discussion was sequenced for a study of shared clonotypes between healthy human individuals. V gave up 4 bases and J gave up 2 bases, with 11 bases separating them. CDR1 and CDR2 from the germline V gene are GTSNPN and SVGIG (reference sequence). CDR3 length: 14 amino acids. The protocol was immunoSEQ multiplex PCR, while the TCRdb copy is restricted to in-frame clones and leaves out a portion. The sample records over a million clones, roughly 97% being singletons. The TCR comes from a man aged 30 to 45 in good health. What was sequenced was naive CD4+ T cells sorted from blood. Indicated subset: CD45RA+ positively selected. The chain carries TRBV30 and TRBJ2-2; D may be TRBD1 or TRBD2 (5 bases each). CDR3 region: CAWTGTLNTGELFF. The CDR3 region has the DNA TGTGCCTGGACGGGGACCTTAAACACCGGGGAGCTGTTTTTT.